The 24 T cell receptor beta chains listed next were all sequenced from one sample in a study of T-cell reconstitution after alpha-beta-depleted transplantation in children. Unique molecular identifiers featured in how the TCRbeta library was prepared. Each CDR3 protein is one row after TCRdb ran MiXCR on the PCR reads. The table lists 80,000 to 100,000 distinct CDR3 sequences, 20% to 30% of them singletons. Sequenced here: PBMCs, sampled before TCRalphabeta/CD19-depleted stem cell transplant. The receptors were sampled from a boy between 2 and 15 years old with acute lymphoblastic leukemia, due to receive a stem cell transplant.

The chain uses TRBV9 and TRBJ2-1, with TRBD1 identical over 10 bases. The CDR3 runs to 15 residues. Germline V CDR1 and CDR2: SGDLS, YYNGEE. Trimming removed 2 bases from V and 5 bases from J; junction bases left unmatched: 4. DNA for the CDR3: TGTGCCAGCAGCGTCGGGACAGGGGCGGACAATGAGCAGTTCTTC. This sequence encodes CASSVGTGADNEQFF.

A few counts support this clonotype. The rearrangement links TRBV24-1 to TRBJ2-6, with 9 positions matching TRBD1. The germline V gene has CDR1 KGHDR and CDR2 SFDVKD. The ends lost 4 bases at V and 2 bases at J; junction bases unmatched: 11. The CDR3 has 19 amino acids. The CDR3 DNA follows: TGTGCCACCAGTGACCGCGGGGGACAGGGTGCTGCTGGGGCCAACGTCCTGACTTTC. Translation gives CATSDRGGQGAAGANVLTF.

This clonotype was seen a few times. V and J are TRBV20-1 and TRBJ2-1; the D is unclear. Germline V gene lookup returns CDR1 DFQATT and CDR2 SNEGSKA (reference sequence). V dropped 3 bases and J dropped 10 bases, with 16 bases sitting between them. The CDR3 is 13 residues long. CDR3 in amino acids: CSARAFSRREQFF. In DNA form, the CDR3 reads TGCAGTGCTAGGGCGTTTAGCCGAAGAGAGCAGTTCTTC.

This clonotype was seen a few times. The chain links TRBV10-3 to TRBJ2-7; 7 bases fit TRBD2. V was clipped by 6 bases and J by 2 bases; unmatched bases: 1. The CDR3 is 12 amino acids. CDR1 is ENHRY and CDR2 is SYGVKD in the germline V gene. The CDR3 nucleotides are TGTGCCATCAGAGGACTAGCCTACGAGCAGTACTTC. This codes for CAIRGLAYEQYF.

This clonotype was found a few times. V is TRBV29-1 and J is TRBJ1-4; D call uncertain. Trimming cost V 3 bases and J 6 bases, with 2 bases left between them. Germline lookup yields CDR1 SQVTM and CDR2 ANQGSEA. The CDR3 has 10 amino acids. CDR3 nucleotide sequence: TGCAGCGTTGAGGATGAAAAACTGTTTTTT. This translates into CSVEDEKLFF.

The rearrangement links TRBV19 to TRBJ2-5, with a tentative D call TRBD2 (6 bases). In germline, CDR1 is LNHDA, CDR2 SQIVND (reference sequence). This CDR3 has 16 residues. V shed 0 bases and J shed 2 bases, with 13 bases lying between them. DNA for the CDR3: TGTGCCAGTAGTATAGATCCAGCGGAGGGGCAAGAGACCCAGTACTTC. As protein: CASSIDPAEGQETQYF.

The chain joins TRBV9 to TRBJ2-6; 7 bases map to TRBD1. There are 18 residues in the CDR3. Germline CDR1 reads SGDLS; CDR2 reads YYNGEE. V shed 3 bases and J 3 bases; nucleotides not matched to a gene: 12. CDR3 coding DNA: TGTGCCAGCAGCGCGGCCGGGCCCGACAGGGTTGGGGCCAACGTCCTGACTTTC. Translated, it gives CASSAAGPDRVGANVLTF.

This clonotype appeared many times. CDR3 residues: CASSQRTGRGEAFF. CDR3 DNA: TGCGCCAGCAGCCAAAGGACAGGGCGAGGGGAAGCTTTCTTT. V usage is TRBV4-3 and J usage is TRBJ1-1, with 8 bases lining up with TRBD1. Germline V gene data show CDR1 as LGHNA and CDR2 as YSLEER. V was clipped by 2 bases and J by 8 bases; unmatched bases: 7. This CDR3 spans 14 amino acids.

V and J are TRBV5-1 and TRBJ1-2; D unclear. The V gene lost 5 bases and the J gene lost 8 bases, with 25 bases spanning the gap. Germline CDR1 reads SGHRS; CDR2 reads YFSETQ. The CDR3 is made up of 16 amino acids. The CDR3 reads CASRHETGGPIGGYTF. The CDR3 DNA follows: TGCGCCAGCAGGCACGAAACTGGAGGGCCCATTGGGGGCTACACCTTC.

V and J are TRBV9 and TRBJ2-2; 11 positions match TRBD2. The CDR3 covers 16 residues. V was clipped by 3 bases and J by 3 bases; unmatched bases: 4. CDR1 is SGDLS and CDR2 is YYNGEE in the germline V gene. The CDR3 reads CASSAGTSGYTGELFF. The CDR3 coding sequence is TGTGCCAGCAGCGCCGGGACTAGCGGATACACCGGGGAGCTGTTTTTT.

V gene TRBV14 combines with J gene TRBJ1-2; tentatively, D is TRBD1 (6 bases). Trimming took off 2 bases at V and 5 bases at J, with 12 bases between the two ends. CDR3 length: 14 residues. Germline V gene lookup returns CDR1 SGHDN and CDR2 FVKESK. The CDR3 loop reads CASSQSGEFYGYTF. DNA of the CDR3: TGTGCCAGCAGCCAATCAGGGGAATTTTATGGCTACACCTTC.

This clonotype was counted between two and nine times. The chain joins TRBV2 to TRBJ2-5; D is ambiguous. Trimming took off 4 bases at V and 4 bases at J, with 7 bases between the two ends. This CDR3 is built from 12 residues. The germline V gene has CDR1 SNHLY and CDR2 FYNNEI. CDR3 residues: CASSVSLETQYF. CDR3 nucleotides: TGTGCCAGCAGTGTCAGCCTAGAGACCCAGTACTTC.

This clonotype was seen a few times. This chain connects TRBV7-2 to TRBJ2-3, with D possibly TRBD2 on 6 matching bases. This CDR3 is 13 amino acids long. The V gene lost 1 base and the J gene lost 10 bases, with 12 bases spanning the gap. Germline CDR1 and CDR2: SGHTA and FQGNSA. DNA for the CDR3: TGTGCCAGCAGCTTAGAGGCGGGACGGCCGCAGTATTTT. Residues: CASSLEAGRPQYF.

The chain recombines TRBV2 with TRBJ2-5, with 9 bases that match TRBD2. Per germline, CDR1 SNHLY and CDR2 FYNNEI. The CDR3 is 14 residues long. V dropped 8 bases and J dropped 2; count of bases not matched to a gene: 6. Written as DNA, the CDR3 is TGTGCCAGCCGGGGGCTAGCGGGGCAAGAGACCCAGTACTTC. It codes for CASRGLAGQETQYF.

The genes are TRBV5-1 and TRBJ2-7; perhaps TRBD1 as D (6 bases). Trimming took 0 bases from V and 5 from J, leaving 12 bases between them. The CDR3 contains 14 residues. From germline, CDR1 is SGHRS and CDR2 YFSETQ. CDR3 sequence reads: CASSLVAGAHEQYF. In nucleotides, the CDR3 is TGCGCCAGCAGCTTGGTCGCAGGGGCCCACGAGCAGTACTTC. Looking up the rest from reference TRBV5-1 and TRBJ2-7 gives the full variable domain: KAGVTQTPRYLIKTRGQQVTLSCSPISGHRSVSWYQQTPGQGLQFLFEYFSETQRNKGNFPGRFSGRQFSNSRSEMNVSTLELGDSALYLCASSLVAGAHEQYFGPGTRLTVT.

This clonotype was detected ten times or more. This chain connects TRBV14 to TRBJ2-7, with D possibly TRBD2 on 5 matching bases. V dropped 6 bases and J dropped 1 base, with 10 bases sitting between them. Germline V CDR1 and CDR2: SGHDN, FVKESK. This CDR3 is built from 13 residues. CDR3 protein: CASRKDSSYEQYF. CDR3 bases: TGTGCCAGCAGAAAGGACTCGTCCTACGAGCAGTACTTC.

This chain uses TRBV10-3 with TRBJ2-3; 8 nucleotides agree with TRBD2. Germline lookup yields CDR1 ENHRY and CDR2 SYGVKD. The V gene end was trimmed by 7 bases and the J gene end by 0 bases; junction bases not matched to a gene: 0. The CDR3 runs to 13 residues. In nucleotides, the CDR3 is TGTGCCATCACTAGCGGGAGCACAGATACGCAGTATTTT. Protein: CAITSGSTDTQYF.

The chain uses TRBV2 and TRBJ1-1; 8 positions agree with TRBD1. The ends lost 6 bases at V and 5 bases at J; junction bases unmatched: 11. The CDR3 totals 15 residues. Germline values: CDR1 SNHLY, CDR2 FYNNEI. The CDR3 loop reads CASRNGTGYGTEAFF. The CDR3 DNA follows: TGTGCCAGCAGAAACGGGACAGGATATGGGACTGAAGCTTTCTTT. The whole variable domain, filled in from reference TRBV2 and TRBJ1-1, reads EPEVTQTPSHQVTQMGQEVILRCVPISNHLYFYWYRQILGQKVEFLVSFYNNEISEKSEIFDDQFSVERPDGSNFTLKIRSTKLEDSAMYFCASRNGTGYGTEAFFGQGTRLTVV.

This clonotype was recorded a few times. The chain couples TRBV28 to TRBJ2-7; possibly TRBD2 for D (6 bases). V was clipped by 6 bases and J by 7 bases, with 16 bases between them. The CDR3 is 13 amino acids. Germline V gene lookup returns CDR1 MDHEN and CDR2 SYDVKM. The CDR3: CASRLSSSGEQYF. The CDR3, as DNA: TGTGCCAGCAGGTTGTCTAGCAGCGGGGAGCAGTACTTC.

This clonotype was counted ten times or more. This chain connects TRBV27 to TRBJ2-2; D possibly matches TRBD1 or TRBD2 (5 bases each). V was cut by 2 bases and J by 3 bases, with 13 bases left in between. The CDR3 covers 16 residues. Looked up from germline, CDR1 is MNHEY and CDR2 is SMNVEV (reference sequence). This CDR3 is CASSLVGTAHTGELFF. The CDR3 region has the DNA TGTGCCAGCAGTTTAGTCGGGACGGCTCACACCGGGGAGCTGTTTTTT.

The rearrangement links TRBV10-3 to TRBJ2-5, with 13 bases that match TRBD2. Trimming at V came to 8 bases and at J to 3 bases, leaving 0 bases not matched to a gene. CDR1 ENHRY and CDR2 SYGVKD come from the germline V gene. The CDR3 totals 13 residues. Here the CDR3 reads CAIGLAGEETQYF. For the CDR3, the DNA is TGTGCCATCGGACTAGCGGGAGAAGAGACCCAGTACTTC.

This clonotype has more than one count but fewer than ten. The J gene is TRBJ2-1, the V gene TRBV24-1, with D perhaps TRBD2 (6 bases). The germline CDR1 and CDR2 sequences are KGHDR and SFDVKD. This CDR3 is 20 amino acids long. V lost 4 bases and J lost 9, with 33 bases in between. CDR3 in amino acids: CATSETAEGPQNVQSGEQFF. CDR3 bases: TGTGCCACCAGTGAAACAGCGGAGGGGCCCCAGAATGTACAATCGGGTGAGCAGTTCTTC.

This clonotype was seen only a few times. This rearrangement joins TRBV20-1 to TRBJ1-6; the match to TRBD1 covers 7 bases. V lost 6 bases and J lost 9; bases outside the gene matches: 11. The V gene's germline CDR1 is DFQATT and CDR2 SNEGSKA (reference sequence). This CDR3 comprises 14 residues. The CDR3 loop is CSAGGGGGFSPLHF. Here the CDR3 DNA reads TGCAGTGCCGGCGGGGGAGGGGGCTTTTCACCCCTCCACTTT.

This clonotype has only a few counts. V is TRBV5-1 and J is TRBJ2-7; D not certain. The CDR3 is 11 amino acids. Deletions cut 3 bases from V and 7 bases from J, with 8 bases between. Germline V gene lookup returns CDR1 SGHRS and CDR2 YFSETQ. The chain's CDR3 is CASSSEREQYF. The CDR3 bases are TGCGCCAGCAGCTCCGAGCGTGAGCAGTACTTC.